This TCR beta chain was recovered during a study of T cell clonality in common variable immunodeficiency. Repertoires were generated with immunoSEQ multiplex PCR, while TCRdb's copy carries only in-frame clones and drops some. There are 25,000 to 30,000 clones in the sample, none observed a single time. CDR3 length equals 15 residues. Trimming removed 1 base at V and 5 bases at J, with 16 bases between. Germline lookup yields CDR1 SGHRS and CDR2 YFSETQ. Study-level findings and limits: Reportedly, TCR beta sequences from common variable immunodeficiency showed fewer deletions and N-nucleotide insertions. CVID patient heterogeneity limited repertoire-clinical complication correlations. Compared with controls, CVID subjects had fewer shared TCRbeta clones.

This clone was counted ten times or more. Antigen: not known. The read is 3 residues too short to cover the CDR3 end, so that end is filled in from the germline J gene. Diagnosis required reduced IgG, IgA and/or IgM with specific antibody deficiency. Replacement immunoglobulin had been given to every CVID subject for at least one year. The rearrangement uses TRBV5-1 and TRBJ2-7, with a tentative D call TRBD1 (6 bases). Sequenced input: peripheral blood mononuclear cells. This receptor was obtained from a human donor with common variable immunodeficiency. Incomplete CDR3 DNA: TGCGCCAGCAGCTTGCAGGTAAACAGGGTCGACGAG. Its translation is CASSLQVNRVDE. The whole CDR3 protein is CASSLQVNRVDEQYF.